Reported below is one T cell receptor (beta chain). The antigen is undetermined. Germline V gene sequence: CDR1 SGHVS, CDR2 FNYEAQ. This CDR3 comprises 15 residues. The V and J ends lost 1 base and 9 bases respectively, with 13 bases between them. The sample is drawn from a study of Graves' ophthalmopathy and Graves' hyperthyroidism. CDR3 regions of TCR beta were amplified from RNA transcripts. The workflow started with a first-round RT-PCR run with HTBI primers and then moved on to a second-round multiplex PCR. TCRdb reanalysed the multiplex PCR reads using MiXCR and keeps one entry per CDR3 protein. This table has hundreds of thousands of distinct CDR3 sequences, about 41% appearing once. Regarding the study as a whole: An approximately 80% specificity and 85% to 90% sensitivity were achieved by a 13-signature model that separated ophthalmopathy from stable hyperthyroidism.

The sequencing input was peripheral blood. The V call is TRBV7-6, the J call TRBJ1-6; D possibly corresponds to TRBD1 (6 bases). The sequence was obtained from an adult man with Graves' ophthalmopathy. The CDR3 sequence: CASSLGRGGFSPLHF. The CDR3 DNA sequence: TGTGCCAGCAGCTTAGGCCGGGGGGGCTTTTCACCCCTCCACTTT.